This TCR beta chain was recovered during a study of OX40 agonist ivuxolimab in advanced cancers. Looking at the study overall: The costimulatory receptor OX40 (CD134) was targeted by ivuxolimab, a fully human IgG2 agonistic monoclonal antibody. Intravenous ivuxolimab was administered to patients every 2 weeks at six dose levels: 0.01, 0.1, 0.3, 1.5, 3 and 10 mg/kg. Of the approximately 54 patients in dose escalation, around 19 had hepatocellular carcinoma, some 15 had melanoma, 9 had renal cell carcinoma and 9 had head and neck cancer. In the dose-escalation cohort, nearly 85% of patients were male, and the mean age was approximately 60 years with a range of about 20 to 80. Prior anti-PD-1, anti-PD-L1 or anti-CTLA-4 therapy was permitted, and roughly two fifths of dose-escalation patients had received checkpoint inhibitors. Partial responses occurred in three dose-escalation patients: two with cutaneous melanoma and one with hepatocellular carcinoma. The purpose of peripheral TCRbeta sequencing was to test whether ivuxolimab changed TCR sequence diversity and led to clonal T-cell expansion. The paper covers the monotherapy dose-escalation part of the phase I ivuxolimab trial, which included N ≈ 54 patients.

Worth noting for this clone: Its antigen remains undetermined. No base-level quality is on record; no much larger clone is a single base apart.

Paper-wide results and their limitations: Low levels of normalized T-cell clonal expansion were also seen in some nonresponding patients. After ivuxolimab, expanded clones were on average more numerous among CD8+ T cells than among CD4+ T cells. Antigen specificity was not determined for the clonally expanded peripheral T cells. Clonal expansion of both CD4+ and CD8+ blood T cells was observed from baseline to week 6 at doses 0.1 to 3.0 mg/kg. In partial responders in the 0.1-3.0 mg/kg groups, normalized peripheral clonal expansion was found to be among the lowest, especially among CD8+ T cells.

The germline V gene specifies MNHNS as CDR1 and SASEGT as CDR2. From the cysteine through the phenylalanine, the CDR3 covers 14 amino acids. Kept here is only the CDR3 DNA, which spans 42 bases and is read in frame from base 1. Trimming takes 1 base from V and 2 bases from J, and the germline ends sit 9 bases apart. Genomic DNA was extracted from sorted cells for sequencing of the TCRbeta CDR3 region. TCRbeta CDR3 regions were sequenced using the immunoSEQ Assay. TCRdb carries this immuneACCESS record with in-frame sequences only. Its versions omit some clonotypes, under half of them owing to an unresolved V gene in the studies checked, with the rest unexplained. This sample holds about 73,000 clones; around 90% were observed only once. The top ten clones comprise approximately 2.8% of the sample. Patients with a history of autoimmune disease or receiving systemic immunosuppression were excluded from the trial. In every dose cohort, peripheral blood was drawn for TCR sequencing at baseline, cycle 4 day 1, and cycle 7 day 1. The samples were taken from a phase I, first-in-human, multicenter, open-label dose-escalation trial of ivuxolimab. Adults with locally advanced or metastatic head and neck squamous cell, hepatocellular, melanoma or renal cell carcinoma were enrolled in the trial. Before TCR sequencing, CD4+ T cells and CD8+ T cells from peripheral blood were sorted into separate populations.

The V and J genes are TRBV6-1 and TRBJ2-7, with the D gene not confidently named. The source of this sequence is an adult with an advanced solid tumor such as melanoma, head and neck, liver or kidney cancer. Sample: CD4+ or CD8+ T cells sorted from blood, taken in a trial of the OX40 agonist ivuxolimab. The CDR3 in this case is CASSEGLQPYEQYF. The bases read TGTGCCAGCAGTGAAGGGTTGCAGCCCTACGAGCAGTACTTC.